This TCR beta chain comes out of a study of ipilimumab plus nivolumab after autologous stem cell transplantation. The wider study: Median doses per patient: four or five ipilimumab, under 10 nivolumab. Myeloma patients were high-risk transplant-naive or relapsed within 3 years of first autologous transplant.

This CDR3 has 13 amino acids. The V gene lost 5 bases and the J gene lost 2 bases, with 8 bases spanning the gap. Germline values: CDR1 SGHTA, CDR2 FQGTGA. Starting 14 to 28 days after autologous transplant, ipilimumab 1 mg/kg was given. Profiling relied on immunoSEQ multiplex PCR, and the TCRdb table lists in-frame clones only, not all of them. The table records 43,000 or so clones, nearly 90% of them present only once. Sequencing used PBMCs, obtained in a trial of ipilimumab plus nivolumab as post-transplant consolidation. The V call is TRBV7-3, the J call TRBJ2-3; no clear D gene. The source is a male donor with multiple myeloma. The CDR3 loop is CASSEQPTDTQYF. The CDR3 DNA is TGTGCCAGCAGCGAGCAGCCCACAGATACGCAGTATTTT.